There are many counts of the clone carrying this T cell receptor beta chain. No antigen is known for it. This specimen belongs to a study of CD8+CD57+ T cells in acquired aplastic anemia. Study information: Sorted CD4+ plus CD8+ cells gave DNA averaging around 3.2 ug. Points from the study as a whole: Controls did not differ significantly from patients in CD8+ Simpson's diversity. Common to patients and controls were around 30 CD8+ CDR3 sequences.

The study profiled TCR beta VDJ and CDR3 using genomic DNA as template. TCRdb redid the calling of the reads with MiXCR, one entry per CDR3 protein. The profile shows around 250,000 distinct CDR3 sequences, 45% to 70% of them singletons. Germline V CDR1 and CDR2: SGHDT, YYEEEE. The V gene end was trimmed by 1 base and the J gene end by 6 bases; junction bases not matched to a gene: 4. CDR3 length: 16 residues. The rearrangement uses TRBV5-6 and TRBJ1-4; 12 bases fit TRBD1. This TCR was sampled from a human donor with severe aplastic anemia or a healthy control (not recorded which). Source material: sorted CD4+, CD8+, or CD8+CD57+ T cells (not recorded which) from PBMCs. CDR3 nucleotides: TGTGCCAGCAGCTTGAGGGGACAGGGGGCTTATGAAAAACTGTTTTTT. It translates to CASSLRGQGAYEKLFF.